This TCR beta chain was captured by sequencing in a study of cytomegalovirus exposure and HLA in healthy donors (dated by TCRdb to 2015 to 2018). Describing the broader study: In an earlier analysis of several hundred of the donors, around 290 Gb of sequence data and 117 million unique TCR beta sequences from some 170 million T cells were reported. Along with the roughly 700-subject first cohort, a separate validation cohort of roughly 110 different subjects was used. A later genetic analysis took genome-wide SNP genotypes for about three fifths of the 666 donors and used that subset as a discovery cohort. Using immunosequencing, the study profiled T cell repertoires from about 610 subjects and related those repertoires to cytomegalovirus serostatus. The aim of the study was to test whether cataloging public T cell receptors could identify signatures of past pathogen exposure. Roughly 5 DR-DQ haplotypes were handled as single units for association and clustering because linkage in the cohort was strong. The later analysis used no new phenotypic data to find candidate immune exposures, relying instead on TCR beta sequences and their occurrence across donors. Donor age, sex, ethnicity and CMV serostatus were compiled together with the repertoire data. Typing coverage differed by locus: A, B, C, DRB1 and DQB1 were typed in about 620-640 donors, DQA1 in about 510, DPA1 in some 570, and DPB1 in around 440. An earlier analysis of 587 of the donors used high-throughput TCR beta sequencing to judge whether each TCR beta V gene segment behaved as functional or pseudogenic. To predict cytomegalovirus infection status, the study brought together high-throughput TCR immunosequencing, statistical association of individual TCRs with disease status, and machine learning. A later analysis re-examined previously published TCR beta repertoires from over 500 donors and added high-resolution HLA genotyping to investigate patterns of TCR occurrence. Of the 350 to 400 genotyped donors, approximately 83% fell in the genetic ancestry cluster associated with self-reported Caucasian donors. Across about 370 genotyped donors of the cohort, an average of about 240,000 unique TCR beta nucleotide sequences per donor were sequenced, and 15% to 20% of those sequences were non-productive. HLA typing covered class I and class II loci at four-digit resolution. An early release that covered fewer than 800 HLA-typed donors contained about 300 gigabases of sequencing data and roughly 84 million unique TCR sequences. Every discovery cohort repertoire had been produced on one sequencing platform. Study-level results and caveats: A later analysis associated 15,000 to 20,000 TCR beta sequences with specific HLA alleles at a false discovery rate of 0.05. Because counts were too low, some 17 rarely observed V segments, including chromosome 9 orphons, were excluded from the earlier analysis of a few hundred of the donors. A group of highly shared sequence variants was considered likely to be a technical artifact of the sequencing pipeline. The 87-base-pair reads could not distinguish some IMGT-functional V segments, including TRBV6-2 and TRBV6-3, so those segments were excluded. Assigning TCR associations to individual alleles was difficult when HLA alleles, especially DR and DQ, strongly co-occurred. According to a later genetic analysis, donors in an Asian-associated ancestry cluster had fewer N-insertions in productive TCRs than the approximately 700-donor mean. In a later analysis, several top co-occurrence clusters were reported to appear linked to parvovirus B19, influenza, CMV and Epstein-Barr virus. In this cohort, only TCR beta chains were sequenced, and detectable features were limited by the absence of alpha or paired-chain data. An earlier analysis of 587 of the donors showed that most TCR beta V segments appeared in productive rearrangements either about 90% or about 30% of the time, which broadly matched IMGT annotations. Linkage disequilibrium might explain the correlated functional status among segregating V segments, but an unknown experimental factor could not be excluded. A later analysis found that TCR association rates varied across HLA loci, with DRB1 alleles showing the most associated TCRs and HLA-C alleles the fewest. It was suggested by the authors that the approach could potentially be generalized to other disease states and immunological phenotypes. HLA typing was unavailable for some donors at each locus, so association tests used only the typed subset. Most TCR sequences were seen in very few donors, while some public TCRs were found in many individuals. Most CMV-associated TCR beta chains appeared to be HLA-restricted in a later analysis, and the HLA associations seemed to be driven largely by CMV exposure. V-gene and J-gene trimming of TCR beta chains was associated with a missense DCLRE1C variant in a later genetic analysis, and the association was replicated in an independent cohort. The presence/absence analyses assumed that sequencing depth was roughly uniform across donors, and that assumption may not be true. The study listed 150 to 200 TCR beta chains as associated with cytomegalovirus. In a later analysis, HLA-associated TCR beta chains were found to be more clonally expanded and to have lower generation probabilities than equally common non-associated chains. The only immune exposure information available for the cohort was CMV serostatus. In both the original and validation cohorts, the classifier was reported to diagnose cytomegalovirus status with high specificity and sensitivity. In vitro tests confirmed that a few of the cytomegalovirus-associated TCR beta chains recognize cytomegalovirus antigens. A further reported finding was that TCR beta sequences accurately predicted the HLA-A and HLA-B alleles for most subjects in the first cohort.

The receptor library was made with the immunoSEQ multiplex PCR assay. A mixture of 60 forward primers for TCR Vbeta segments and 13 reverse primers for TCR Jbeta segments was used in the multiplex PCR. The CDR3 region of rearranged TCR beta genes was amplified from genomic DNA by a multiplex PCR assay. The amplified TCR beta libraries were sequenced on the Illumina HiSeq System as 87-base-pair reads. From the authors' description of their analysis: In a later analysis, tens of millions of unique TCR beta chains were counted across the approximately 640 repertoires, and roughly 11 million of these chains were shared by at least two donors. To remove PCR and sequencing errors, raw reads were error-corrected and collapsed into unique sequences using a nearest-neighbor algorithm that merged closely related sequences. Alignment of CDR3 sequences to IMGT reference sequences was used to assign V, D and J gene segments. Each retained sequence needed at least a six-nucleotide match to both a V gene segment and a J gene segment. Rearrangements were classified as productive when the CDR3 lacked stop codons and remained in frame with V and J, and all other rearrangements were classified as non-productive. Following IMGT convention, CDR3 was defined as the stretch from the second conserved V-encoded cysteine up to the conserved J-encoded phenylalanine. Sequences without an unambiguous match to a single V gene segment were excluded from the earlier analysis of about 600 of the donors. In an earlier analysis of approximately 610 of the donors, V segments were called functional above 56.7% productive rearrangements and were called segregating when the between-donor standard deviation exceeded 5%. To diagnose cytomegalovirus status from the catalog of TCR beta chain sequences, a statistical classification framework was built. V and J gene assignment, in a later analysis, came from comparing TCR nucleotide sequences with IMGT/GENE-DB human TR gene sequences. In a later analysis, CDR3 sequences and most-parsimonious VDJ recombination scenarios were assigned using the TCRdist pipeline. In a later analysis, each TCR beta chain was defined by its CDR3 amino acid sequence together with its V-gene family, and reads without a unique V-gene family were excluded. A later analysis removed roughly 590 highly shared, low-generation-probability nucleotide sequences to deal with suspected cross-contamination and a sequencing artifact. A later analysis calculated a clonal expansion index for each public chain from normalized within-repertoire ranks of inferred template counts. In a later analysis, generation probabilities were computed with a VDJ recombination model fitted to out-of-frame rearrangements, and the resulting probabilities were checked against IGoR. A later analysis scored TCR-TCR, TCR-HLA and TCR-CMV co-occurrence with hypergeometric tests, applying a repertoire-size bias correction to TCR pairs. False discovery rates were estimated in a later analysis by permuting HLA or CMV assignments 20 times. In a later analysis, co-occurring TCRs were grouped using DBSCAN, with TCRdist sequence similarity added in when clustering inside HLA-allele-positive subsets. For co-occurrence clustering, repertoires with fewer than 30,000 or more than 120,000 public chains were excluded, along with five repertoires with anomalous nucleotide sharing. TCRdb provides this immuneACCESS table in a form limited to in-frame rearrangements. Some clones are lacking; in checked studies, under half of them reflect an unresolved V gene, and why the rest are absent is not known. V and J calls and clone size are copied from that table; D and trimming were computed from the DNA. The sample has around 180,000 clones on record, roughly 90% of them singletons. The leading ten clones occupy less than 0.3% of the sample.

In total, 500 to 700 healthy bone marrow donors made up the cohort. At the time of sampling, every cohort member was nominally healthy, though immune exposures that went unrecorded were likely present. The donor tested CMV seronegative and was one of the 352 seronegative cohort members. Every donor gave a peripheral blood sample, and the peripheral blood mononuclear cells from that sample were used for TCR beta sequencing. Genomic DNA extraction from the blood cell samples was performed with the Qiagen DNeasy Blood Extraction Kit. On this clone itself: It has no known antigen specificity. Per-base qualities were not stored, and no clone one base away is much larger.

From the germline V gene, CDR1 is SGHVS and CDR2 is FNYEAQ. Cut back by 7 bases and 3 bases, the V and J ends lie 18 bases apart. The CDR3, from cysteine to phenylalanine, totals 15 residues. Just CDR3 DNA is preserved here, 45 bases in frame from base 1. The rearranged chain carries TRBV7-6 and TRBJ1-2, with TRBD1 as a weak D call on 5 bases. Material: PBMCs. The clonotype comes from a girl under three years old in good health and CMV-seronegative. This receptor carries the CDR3 CASTPAPQGDYGYTF. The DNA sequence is TGTGCCAGCACCCCGGCCCCCCAGGGCGACTATGGCTACACCTTC.